This T cell receptor beta chain was sequenced for a study of CD8+ T cells in alopecia areata. In the study overall: Female roughly 7-11-week-old C3H/HeJ recipients received skin from 6-12-month-old C3H/HeJ graft donors with spontaneous alopecia.

This clone was counted between two and nine times. What it binds is unknown. Gene names and germline refer to mouse. Broader study findings: Patients displayed less clarity in TCR sharing than mice, a finding possibly related to HLA. Scalp repertoires also include resident alphabeta T cells from normal skin. Elevated clonality characterized lesional scalp relative to normal scalp, particularly in alopecia totalis/universalis.

Sequencing used cDNA as its template, made by extracting RNA and reverse transcribing it. Produced via immunoSEQ multiplex PCR; TCRdb's table is partial and in-frame only. The sample shows approximately 110,000 clones, none of them appearing just once. The receptor's source is a C3H/HeJ mouse with alopecia areata. The strain's MHC type: H2-k. Sequenced input: lesional skin.

This CDR3 is CTCSADEIWVSYEQYF. CDR3 DNA (partial): TGCACCTGCAGTGCAGATGAGATCTGGGTCTCCTAT. The V gene is TRBV1, the J gene TRBJ2-7; TRBD2 is a possible D gene (5 bases). The read finishes 4 residues shy of the CDR3 end, and the germline J gene is used to complete it. Germline assignment: CDR1 NSQYPW and CDR2 LRSPGD (reference sequence). Trimming removed 0 bases at V and 0 bases at J, with 12 bases between. This CDR3 comprises 16 residues. Full variable domain (remainder filled in from reference TRBV1 and TRBJ2-7): VTLLEQNPRWRLVPRGQAVNLRCILKNSQYPWMSWYQQDLQKQLQWLFTLRSPGDKEVKSLPGADYLATRVTDTELRLQVANMSQGRTLYCTCSADEIWVSYEQYFGPGTRLTVL.